This T cell receptor beta chain was obtained from a study of blood T cells in healthy people across ages. Study-wide points: Observed TCR beta diversity per million T cells went down as age went up. This fall followed a roughly linear course with age.

Germline values: CDR1 MDHEN, CDR2 SYDVKM. V was cut by 5 bases and J by 6 bases, with 14 bases left in between. The length of the CDR3 is 14 residues. Then a second PCR, running about 7 to 11 cycles, was carried out with a sample-barcoded 5' primer and a J-beta primer mix. TCRdb processed the 5' RACE reads anew with MiXCR; each CDR3 protein has one entry. The sample consists of some 760,000 distinct CDR3 sequences, 25% of them appearing once. On this clonotype itself: Its antigen is not identified.

Healthy Caucasians from Russia aged about 6 to 90 served as donors. Peripheral blood was drawn, approximately 9.5 milliliters per donor. This sample also belongs to another study, concerning T cells of mothers and their children.

Material for sequencing was blood. The source is a boy under 18 in good health. The J gene is TRBJ1-5, the V gene TRBV28; weak D call: TRBD1 (5 bases). CDR3 DNA: TGTGCCAGCAGTGCCGCAGGGCAGGTTCAGCCCCAGCATTTT. It specifies CASSAAGQVQPQHF.